The clone carrying this T cell receptor (beta chain) has more than one count but fewer than ten. The antigen is undetermined. This entry is derived from a study of type 1 regulatory T cells. The CDR3 length is 15 residues. Germline V gives CDR1 SGHRS, CDR2 YFSETQ. Germline trimming cut 4 bases from V and 7 bases from J; bases unmatched to any gene: 11. MiXCR was run by TCRdb on the reads, yielding one entry per CDR3 protein. The table lists roughly 71,000 distinct CDR3 sequences, 20% of them singletons. Whole-study findings and limits: Tr1 cells had a more restricted TCR repertoire than non-Tr1 cells.

Sequences were obtained from cultured type 1 regulatory T (Tr1) cells, either the whole culture or a sorted fraction (not recorded which). V and J are TRBV5-1 and TRBJ1-2; 9 positions match TRBD1. This TCR came from a human donor in good health. The CDR3 spells CASSVTPGQGLGYTF. CDR3 nucleotides: TGCGCCAGCAGCGTGACACCGGGACAGGGTCTTGGCTACACCTTC.